The T cell receptor (beta chain) under discussion was sequenced for a study of beta chain features in type 1 diabetes. Overall study findings and caveats: TCRB repertoires of naive, central memory and Treg cells appeared more similar among patients than among healthy donors. All four CD4+ subsets of Type 1 diabetes patients contained TCRB CDR3s that were moderately but significantly shorter.

The V end lost 4 bases, the J end lost 1 base, and 10 bases lay between the germline ends. Germline values: CDR1 KGHSH, CDR2 LQKENI. The CDR3 spans 14 residues. Every isolated RNA sample was fully reverse transcribed, so sequencing captured expressed TCRB transcripts. Some clones are missing from TCRdb's copy, which holds only in-frame ones; the method was immunoSEQ multiplex PCR. Among about 180,000 clones, roughly an eighth were seen once, and the ten largest hold less than 0.7%. About this clone itself: What it recognizes is unknown.

This sequence was found in a woman aged 18-35 years in good health. V is TRBV18 and J is TRBJ1-1; weak D call: TRBD1 (6 bases). Sequences were obtained from central memory CD4+ T cells from blood. The CDR3 DNA reads as TGTGCCAGCTCACTGGGACACCAGAACACTGAAGCTTTCTTT. Translation gives CASSLGHQNTEAFF. Based on the CDR3 plus reference TRBV18 and TRBJ1-1, the full variable domain is NAGVMQNPRHLVRRRGQEARLRCSPMKGHSHVYWYRQLPEEGLKFMVYLQKENIIDESGMPKERFSAEFPKEGPSILRIQQVVRGDSAAYFCASSLGHQNTEAFFGQGTRLTVV.